The T cell receptor (beta chain) described here comes from a study of T cells in placental villitis. Sequencing used immunoSEQ v4. Clones were sequenced by immunoSEQ multiplex PCR, and TCRdb holds only the in-frame ones, with some missing. The repertoire consists of around 2,300 clones, with about 81% occurring once and the leading ten covering roughly half. Five or six unmatched placentae had confirmed cytomegalovirus or Toxoplasma gondii villitis. The CDR3 has 19 amino acids. The germline gives CDR1 MGHRA, CDR2 YSYEKL. The ends lost 0 bases at V and 8 bases at J; junction bases unmatched: 18. Note on this clone: The antigen remains undetermined.

Study-level points and caveats: CMV cases had CMV-specific clone frequency around 0.011 versus 0.00091 in villitis of unknown etiology. Bulk sequencing could not separate T cell subsets or maternal from fetal cells.

Source material: placental tissue containing maternal and fetal cells. This clonotype was sampled from a human patient with infectious villitis; the placental T cells may come from both mother and fetus. J is TRBJ1-4 and V is TRBV4-1; 7 nucleotides line up with TRBD1. CDR3 sequence: CASSQEWGDDRVKGEKLFF. For the CDR3, the DNA is TGCGCCAGCAGCCAAGAATGGGGGGACGACAGGGTGAAGGGGGAAAAACTGTTTTTT.